Shown below are 31 T cell receptor beta chains from a single sample sequenced in a study of lymphopenia after photon versus proton radiotherapy. Produced via immunoSEQ multiplex PCR; TCRdb's table is partial and in-frame only. The sample yields around 18,000 clones, around 83% seen once. This specimen consisted of peripheral blood, obtained from a patient treated with proton-based radiotherapy. The receptors shown here come from a man between 65 and 85 years old with pancreatic cancer.

This chain connects TRBV4-1 to TRBJ1-3; no clear D gene. CDR1 MGHRA and CDR2 YSYEKL come from the germline V gene. The CDR3 is 16 amino acids. The germline V and J ends were trimmed by 4 bases and 4 bases, with 17 bases remaining between them. The CDR3 sequence is CASSRPSGSGGNTIYF. The DNA for the CDR3 is TGCGCCAGCAGCCGTCCTAGCGGCAGCGGCGGAAACACCATATATTTT.

The V call is TRBV6-5, the J call TRBJ1-5; the D gene is possibly TRBD1 (6 bases). Trimming cost V 0 bases and J 5 bases, with 14 bases left between them. This CDR3 is 16 amino acids long. Germline V gene data show CDR1 as MNHEY and CDR2 as SVGAGI. The CDR3 DNA follows: TGTGCCAGCAGTTACTCGCGAAGGGGGGCGGATCAGCCCCAGCATTTT. As protein: CASSYSRRGADQPQHF.

The rearrangement joins TRBV30 to TRBJ2-4; D not resolved. Germline loops: CDR1 GTSNPN, CDR2 SVGIG (reference sequence). The CDR3 loop spans 14 amino acids. Trimming pared 0 bases from V and 2 bases from J, leaving 8 bases between. The CDR3 DNA is TGTGCCTGGAGTGTACCAGGCTCCAAAAACATTCAGTACTTC. Its protein product is CAWSVPGSKNIQYF.

The rearrangement uses TRBV27 and TRBJ2-5; TRBD1 matches 7 bases. CDR3 size: 14 residues. Germline V gene sequence: CDR1 MNHEY, CDR2 SMNVEV (reference sequence). V gave up 2 bases and J gave up 5 bases; unmatched junction bases: 5. CDR3 sequence (DNA): TGTGCCAGCAGTTTACGGACAGGATGGGAGACCCAGTACTTC. This translates into CASSLRTGWETQYF.

The chain has TRBV4-2 and TRBJ2-1; D remains ambiguous. Per germline, CDR1 LGHNA and CDR2 YNFKEQ. Trimming took off 2 bases at V and 7 bases at J, with 12 bases between the two ends. The CDR3 consists of 14 residues. CDR3 amino acids: CASSQRLPANEQFF. The CDR3 DNA sequence: TGTGCCAGCAGCCAACGACTCCCCGCGAATGAGCAGTTCTTC.

V is TRBV4-1 and J is TRBJ1-1; D gene ambiguous. The CDR3 contains 15 residues. Germline CDR1 and CDR2: MGHRA and YSYEKL. V was pared by 1 base and J by 3 bases, with 12 bases between. The CDR3 DNA reads TGCGCCAGCAGCCAAGTCTGGCAGCAGGACACTGAAGCTTTCTTT. Protein sequence: CASSQVWQQDTEAFF.

The CDR3 spells CASSGQDNEKLFF. Written as DNA, the CDR3 is TGTGCCAGCAGTGGACAGGACAATGAAAAACTGTTTTTT. The V and J genes are TRBV19 and TRBJ1-4; the match to TRBD1 covers 7 bases. Trimming at V came to 9 bases and at J to 5 bases, leaving 6 bases not matched to a gene. CDR1 is LNHDA, CDR2 SQIVND, per germline (reference sequence). The CDR3 is 13 amino acids. Looking up the rest from reference TRBV19 and TRBJ1-4 gives the full variable domain: DGGITQSPKYLFRKEGQNVTLSCEQNLNHDAMYWYRQDPGQGLRLIYYSQIVNDFQKGDIAEGYSVSREKKESFPLTVTSAQKNPTAFYLCASSGQDNEKLFFGSGTQLSVL.

The chain employs TRBV6-6 and TRBJ1-4; no clear D. CDR1 and CDR2 from the germline V gene are MNHNY and SVGAGI (reference sequence). The CDR3 totals 12 residues. The V end was cut by 6 bases, the J end by 3 bases, with 5 bases between. The CDR3 DNA sequence: TGTGCCAGCAGGTCGGCTAATGAAAAACTGTTTTTT. Protein sequence: CASRSANEKLFF.

This clone was counted only a few times. This rearrangement joins TRBV6-5 to TRBJ1-2; 9 bases are shared with TRBD1. V lost 6 bases and J lost 5; bases outside the gene matches: 7. Germline values: CDR1 MNHEY, CDR2 SVGAGI. There are 14 residues in the CDR3. CDR3 DNA: TGTGCCAGCAGCCGACAGGGGGGAAGGTATGGCTACACCTTC. Amino acid sequence: CASSRQGGRYGYTF.

The CDR3 DNA reads as TGTGCCAGCAGGACCTCGGGACAGGGGGCGTCCGGCTACACCTTC. It yields the protein CASRTSGQGASGYTF. The rearrangement joins TRBV7-9 to TRBJ1-2, with 12 bases matching TRBD1. With V trimmed by 6 bases and J by 8 bases, 10 bases remained unmatched. Germline V gene sequence: CDR1 SEHNR, CDR2 FQNEAQ (reference sequence). This CDR3 is built from 15 residues.

The table lists this clone with a few counts. The J gene is TRBJ1-2, the V gene TRBV27, with 7 nucleotides matching TRBD1. Germline V gene lookup returns CDR1 MNHEY and CDR2 SMNVEV (reference sequence). The CDR3 length is 14 residues. V shed 5 bases and J 6 bases; nucleotides not matched to a gene: 9. The CDR3 DNA sequence: TGTGCCAGCAGTCCCTGGCGGGGGACAGATGGCTACACCTTC. Its translation: CASSPWRGTDGYTF.

The gene calls are TRBV19 and TRBJ2-2; the D call may be TRBD1 or TRBD2 (5 bases each). Trimming shortened V by 4 bases and J by 3 bases, and 9 bases separated the two germline ends. Germline V CDR1 and CDR2: LNHDA, SQIVND (reference sequence). This CDR3 contains 14 residues. The CDR3 DNA reads as TGTGCCAGTAGTACCGGGGCCGACACCGGGGAGCTGTTTTTT. This translates into CASSTGADTGELFF.

The chain combines TRBV6-1 with TRBJ1-2; no definite D call. CDR1 is MNHNS, CDR2 SASEGT, per germline. The CDR3 runs to 13 residues. With 5 bases removed from V and 8 bases from J, the gap between germline ends came to 15 bases. The CDR3 region is CASSTQTRVGYTF. CDR3 sequence (DNA): TGTGCCAGCAGTACCCAAACGAGGGTCGGCTACACCTTC.

V and J are TRBV2 and TRBJ1-4, with 7 bases identical to TRBD1. The CDR3 covers 15 residues. Germline V lookup: CDR1 SNHLY, CDR2 FYNNEI. Trimming removed 2 bases from V and 4 bases from J; junction bases left unmatched: 4. The CDR3 DNA follows: TGTGCCAGCAGTGAATGGGGACAGCGTAATGAAAAACTGTTTTTT. The encoded protein is CASSEWGQRNEKLFF. The full variable domain, rest sourced from reference TRBV2 and TRBJ1-4, is EPEVTQTPSHQVTQMGQEVILRCVPISNHLYFYWYRQILGQKVEFLVSFYNNEISEKSEIFDDQFSVERPDGSNFTLKIRSTKLEDSAMYFCASSEWGQRNEKLFFGSGTQLSVL.

The rearrangement joins TRBV12-5 to TRBJ2-5; TRBD2 matches at 7 bases. The DNA matches TRBJ2-7 better at its end, which makes the J call doubtful. This CDR3 comprises 14 residues. Germline assignment: CDR1 LGHNT and CDR2 FRNRAP. CDR3 residues: CASGLSGNSYEQYF. Here the CDR3 DNA reads TGTGCTAGTGGTTTGAGCGGGAACTCCTACGAGCAGTACTTC.

V usage is TRBV10-1 and J usage is TRBJ1-1; 7 positions match TRBD1. Losses at the gene ends were 5 bases for V and 7 bases for J; bases not matched to a gene: 4. Germline assignment: CDR1 WNHNN and CDR2 SYGVQD (reference sequence). This CDR3 spans 12 amino acids. CDR3 residues: CASSTRQGEAFF. The DNA of the CDR3 is TGCGCCAGCAGTACGCGACAGGGTGAAGCTTTCTTT.

The rearrangement links TRBV4-2 to TRBJ2-7; 7 positions agree with TRBD1. V gave up 0 bases and J gave up 6 bases; unmatched junction bases: 5. Germline V gives CDR1 LGHNA, CDR2 YNFKEQ. The CDR3 is 14 residues long. The CDR3 nucleotides are TGTGCCAGCAGCCAAGAAAGGACAGGCCGCGAGCAGTACTTC. It yields the protein CASSQERTGREQYF.

The chain joins TRBV9 to TRBJ2-7; TRBD2 aligns across 12 bases. V lost 3 bases, J lost 2 bases, and 6 bases stayed unmatched. In germline, CDR1 is SGDLS, CDR2 YYNGEE. The CDR3 runs 16 residues. The CDR3 loop is CASSGPLAGGTYEQYF. CDR3 in DNA: TGTGCCAGCAGCGGACCACTAGCGGGAGGCACCTACGAGCAGTACTTC.

This clone appeared a few times. The chain couples TRBV10-1 to TRBJ1-2; 9 nucleotides line up with TRBD1. V was pared by 6 bases and J by 0 bases, with 2 bases of the junction left unmatched. The CDR3 has 14 amino acids. Germline V gene lookup returns CDR1 WNHNN and CDR2 SYGVQD (reference sequence). This CDR3 reads CASRQGASNYGYTF. Here the CDR3 DNA reads TGCGCCAGCAGACAGGGGGCCTCTAACTATGGCTACACCTTC.

This chain connects TRBV30 to TRBJ2-3; TRBD1 might be the D (6 bases). This CDR3 contains 12 residues. The V end lost 4 bases, the J end lost 2 bases, and 7 bases lay between the germline ends. Germline CDR1 and CDR2: GTSNPN and SVGIG (reference sequence). For the CDR3, the DNA is TGTGCCTGGAACAGGGACACAGATACGCAGTATTTT. It yields the protein CAWNRDTDTQYF. The whole variable domain, filled in from reference TRBV30 and TRBJ2-3, reads SQTIHQWPATLVQPVGSPLSLECTVEGTSNPNLYWYRQAAGRGLQLLFYSVGIGQISSEVPQNLSASRPQDRQFILSSKKLLLSDSGFYLCAWNRDTDTQYFGPGTRLTVL.

V usage is TRBV11-3 and J usage is TRBJ2-5; D could derive from TRBD1 or TRBD2 (5 bases each). The CDR3 contains 18 residues. Deletions cut 4 bases from V and 1 base from J, with 22 bases between. Germline V lookup: CDR1 SGHNT, CDR2 YENEEA. CDR3 region: CASSSYGRVREGQETQYF. DNA for the CDR3: TGTGCCAGCAGCTCCTATGGGCGGGTCAGGGAAGGCCAAGAGACCCAGTACTTC.

This chain uses TRBV7-8 with TRBJ1-2; 9 bases map to TRBD1. The length of the CDR3 is 13 residues. Losses at the gene ends were 7 bases for V and 8 bases for J; bases not matched to a gene: 8. Germline V lookup: CDR1 SGHVS, CDR2 FQNEAQ. The CDR3 DNA sequence: TGTGCCAGCAAGACACAGGGGGCAGAGGGCTACACCTTC. Translated, it gives CASKTQGAEGYTF.

The chain combines TRBV5-6 with TRBJ2-5; D is tentatively TRBD1 or TRBD2 (6 bases each). The V gene lost 0 bases and the J gene lost 1 base, with 13 bases spanning the gap. Germline assignment: CDR1 SGHDT and CDR2 YYEEEE. The CDR3 spans 16 residues. This CDR3 is CASSLVGGQIQETQYF. For the CDR3, the DNA is TGTGCCAGCAGCTTGGTGGGAGGACAGATCCAAGAGACCCAGTACTTC.

This rearrangement joins TRBV6-6 to TRBJ2-3; 8 bases map to TRBD1. V lost 4 bases and J lost 6; bases outside the gene matches: 6. The germline V gene encodes CDR1 MNHNY and CDR2 SVGAGI (reference sequence). The length of the CDR3 is 14 residues. The CDR3 DNA reads TGTGCCAGCAGTTTCGGGACAGGCGTGGATACGCAGTATTTT. The encoded protein is CASSFGTGVDTQYF.

CDR3: CASSPSPGGGMGDGYTF. DNA for the CDR3: TGTGCCAGCAGCCCATCCCCGGGGGGGGGAATGGGGGATGGCTACACCTTC. This chain links TRBV11-2 with TRBJ1-2, with D tentatively TRBD1 (5 bases). Germline CDR1 SGHAT, CDR2 FQNNGV. Trimming left V 5 bases short and J 6 bases short, with 25 bases between. The CDR3 is 17 residues long.

The V gene is TRBV2, the J gene TRBJ2-3, with TRBD2 as a possible D gene (5 bases). The germline V gene has CDR1 SNHLY and CDR2 FYNNEI. Trimming shortened V by 5 bases and J by 6 bases, and 12 bases separated the two germline ends. This CDR3 is built from 13 residues. The chain's CDR3 is CASSPGFSDTQYF. CDR3 DNA: TGTGCCAGCAGTCCGGGATTTTCGGATACGCAGTATTTT.

The chain has TRBV18 and TRBJ2-1; D is ambiguous. V was shortened by 1 base and J by 13 bases, with 17 bases between the two germline ends. CDR3 length equals 14 residues. Germline CDR1 KGHSH, CDR2 LQKENI. The DNA for the CDR3 is TGTGCCAGCTCACCACGTAATTTAGGGCTCGCCCAGTTCTTC. It encodes CASSPRNLGLAQFF.

This clone appeared once. V is TRBV7-7 and J is TRBJ2-5; 9 bases fit TRBD1. Germline V CDR1 and CDR2: SSHAT, FNYEAQ (reference sequence). The trim removed 5 bases at V and 5 bases at J, leaving 3 bases unmatched. The CDR3 is 13 amino acids. The CDR3 DNA reads TGTGCCAGCAGCGCCGACAGGGGGGAGACCCAGTACTTC. Translating gives CASSADRGETQYF.

With regard to this clone: A read error may produce the germline difference seen at one junction end. The chain employs TRBV6-1 and TRBJ1-2, with 7 bases matching TRBD1. Germline V gene data show CDR1 as MNHNS and CDR2 as SASEGT. This CDR3 spans 15 amino acids. CDR3 DNA sequence: TGTGCCAGCAGTAAAGCACAGGGGAGAGTGGATGGCTACACCTTC. This codes for CASSKAQGRVDGYTF.

This clone was observed a single time. This sequence joins TRBV6-1 and TRBJ2-1, with 9 bases lining up with TRBD1. The CDR3 runs 16 residues. CDR1 is MNHNS and CDR2 is SASEGT in the germline V gene. The junction had 12 bases not matched to a gene; V was cut back by 2 bases and J by 10 bases. The CDR3 sequence: CASSEPRQGGRGEQFF. The CDR3 DNA follows: TGTGCCAGCAGTGAACCTAGACAGGGGGGCCGGGGGGAGCAGTTCTTC.

This chain connects TRBV5-1 to TRBJ2-3, with D unclear. V shed 3 bases and J shed 0 bases, with 11 bases lying between them. The CDR3 covers 15 residues. CDR1 and CDR2 from the germline V gene are SGHRS and YFSETQ. CDR3 DNA sequence: TGCGCCAGCAGCTCAGACACCTCTAGCACAGATACGCAGTATTTT. The encoded protein is CASSSDTSSTDTQYF.